There are a few counts of the clone carrying this TCR beta chain. No antigen is known for it. CDR3 length equals 16 residues. The germline gives CDR1 SGHRS, CDR2 YFSETQ. Trimming shortened V by 4 bases and J by 2 bases, and 16 bases separated the two germline ends. Time point here: newly diagnosed GD, antithyroid drugs for less than 3 months. Scientists built the TCR library using RNA that was extracted from PBMCs. This sample was taken from a study of regulatory T cells in long-lasting Graves disease. Findings and limits, study-wide: Fewer public clonotypes were shared by new patients (966) than by persistent patients (roughly 2,500).

HTBI primers from iRepertoire and Arm-PCR of CDR3 regions yielded the TCR beta libraries. In the original workflow: Across samples, over 55 TRBV and some 14 TRBJ segments were found. Each CDR3 protein is one row after TCRdb ran MiXCR on the multiplex PCR reads. The V and J calls were determined by TCRdb, not by the authors. Here the sample spans hundreds of thousands of distinct CDR3 sequences, around 15% being singletons. These data also featured in a second study, about T cells in Graves' hyperthyroidism and ophthalmopathy. Turning to that study: Initially, a first-round RT-PCR of the TCR CDR3 employed the HTBI primer set.

The V gene is TRBV5-1, the J gene TRBJ2-1, with D perhaps assigned TRBD1 or TRBD2 (6 bases each). This sequence originates from a man aged 35-49 years with Graves disease. The starting material was peripheral blood mononuclear cells (PBMCs), obtained at new diagnosis, from a patient treated with antithyroid drugs. The CDR3 bases are TGCGCCAGCAGCCCCCCGGGGGCAGGGGCCTACAATGAGCAGTTCTTC. Translated: CASSPPGAGAYNEQFF.